The 2 T cell receptor beta chains reported below all come from one sample, sequenced in a study of identifying expanded T cells in peripheral blood. The protocol was immunoSEQ multiplex PCR, while the TCRdb copy is restricted to in-frame clones and leaves out a portion. Of 50,000 to 75,000 clones in the sample, more than 75% are singletons; the top ten hold just over 4.5%. Sequencing input: blood. All receptors come from a person aged 18 to 70 in good health.

The chain is built from TRBV5-1 and TRBJ2-2; 7 nucleotides align to TRBD1. Germline V gene data show CDR1 as SGHRS and CDR2 as YFSETQ. The length of the CDR3 is 15 residues. Unmatched junction bases numbered 5, after V lost 0 bases and J lost 6 bases. CDR3 coding DNA: TGCGCCAGCAGCTTGGGACAGGGTTTCGCCGGGGAGCTGTTTTTT. Translation: CASSLGQGFAGELFF.

This sequence joins TRBV5-1 and TRBJ2-4; tentatively, D is TRBD1 (5 bases). Trimming removed 6 bases at V and 0 bases at J, with 13 bases between. Looked up from germline, CDR1 is SGHRS and CDR2 is YFSETQ. This CDR3 comprises 15 residues. The CDR3, as DNA: TGCGCCAGCACGCAGGGTTCTTCAGCCAAAAACATTCAGTACTTC. Translating gives CASTQGSSAKNIQYF.